The T cell receptor beta chain described here comes from a study of CD8 T cells in Susac syndrome. The RNA input was about 0.5 to 1 ug, and it was reverse transcribed with random hexamers. Amplification of TCR beta CDR3 by immunoSEQ multiplex PCR spanned 54 Vbeta and 13 Jbeta. TCRdb used MiXCR to reprocess the immunoSEQ multiplex PCR reads, holding one entry per CDR3 protein. Of hundreds of thousands of distinct CDR3 sequences listed, around 85% are singletons. The authors carried out high-throughput sequencing of TCR beta. They applied it to CD8+ and CD4+ T cells obtained from blood. It was negative isolation that provided the CD8+ and CD4+ T cells, whereas TEMRA cells were enriched by FACS. The CDR3 sequence is 17 residues long. CDR1 SGHNT and CDR2 YYREEE come from the germline V gene (reference sequence). V was pared by 0 bases and J by 5 bases, with 5 bases of the junction left unmatched.

V usage is TRBV5-4 and J usage is TRBJ2-3, with 14 bases identical to TRBD2. The sequenced sample was CD8+ T cells from PBMCs. This clonotype was sampled from a human donor with multiple sclerosis. The CDR3 region is CASSLGLAGGHIDTQYF. CDR3 DNA: TGTGCCAGCAGCTTGGGACTAGCGGGGGGGCACATAGATACGCAGTATTTT.